These 13 T cell receptor beta chains were sequenced from one sample in a study of blood T cell repertoires in COVID-19. The table came from immunoSEQ multiplex PCR; TCRdb's copy has only in-frame clones and leaves some out. The sample includes 120,000 or so clones, about 83% of them seen just once. The material sequenced was peripheral blood. Every receptor here comes from a man at least 80 years old with active or convalescent COVID-19.

By sample fraction, this clone is medium-sized. The gene calls are TRBV6-2 or TRBV6-3 and TRBJ1-6; D gene uncertain. Trimming left V 5 bases short and J 8 bases short, with 19 bases between. This CDR3 is 16 amino acids long. CDR1 is MNHEY and CDR2 is SVGEGT in the germline V gene. The CDR3 region has the DNA TGTGCCAGCAGTGGCCTCCTGGGGAGCGTTGATTCACCCCTCCACTTT. Protein sequence: CASSGLLGSVDSPLHF.

J is TRBJ2-7 and V is TRBV5-4, with TRBD1 matching over 9 bases. The germline V gene has CDR1 SGHNT and CDR2 YYREEE (reference sequence). This CDR3 contains 15 residues. Trimming at V came to 4 bases and at J to 3 bases, leaving 8 bases not matched to a gene. The CDR3 here is CASSTRQGDHYEQYF. CDR3 nucleotide sequence: TGTGCCAGCAGCACCCGACAGGGGGACCACTACGAGCAGTACTTC.

The chain uses TRBV7-9 and TRBJ1-2, with 7 bases matching TRBD1. CDR1 is SEHNR, CDR2 FQNEAQ, per germline (reference sequence). This CDR3 is 15 amino acids long. The V and J ends lost 5 bases and 4 bases, in that order; junction bases with no gene match: 10. The DNA for the CDR3 is TGTGCCAGCAGCCCCTCGACAGGGAGCGGCTATGGCTACACCTTC. The encoded protein is CASSPSTGSGYGYTF.

This clone came up once. CDR3: CSVTGGADTEAFF. The DNA for the CDR3 is TGCAGCGTTACAGGGGGCGCCGACACTGAAGCTTTCTTT. The chain combines TRBV29-1 with TRBJ1-1; 9 bases agree with TRBD1. The junction had 4 bases not matched to a gene; V was cut back by 5 bases and J by 3 bases. From germline, CDR1 is SQVTM and CDR2 ANQGSEA. This CDR3 contains 13 residues.

The rearrangement links TRBV28 to TRBJ1-2, with D unclear. Between the trimmed V and J ends, which lost 6 bases and 8 bases, there was a span of 19 bases. This CDR3 comprises 14 residues. Germline V gene sequence: CDR1 MDHEN, CDR2 SYDVKM. The CDR3 reads CASSPLLAFSGYTF. CDR3 bases: TGTGCCAGCAGCCCCCTGTTAGCTTTTTCAGGCTACACCTTC.

This chain uses TRBV14 with TRBJ2-5, with D perhaps TRBD2 (5 bases). V lost 1 base and J 0 bases, leaving 9 bases between the germline ends. The CDR3 totals 15 residues. Germline V gene lookup returns CDR1 SGHDN and CDR2 FVKESK. CDR3 sequence reads: CASSQGSGYQETQYF. The CDR3 nucleotides read TGTGCCAGCAGCCAAGGATCGGGGTACCAAGAGACCCAGTACTTC.

The rearrangement links TRBV7-8 to TRBJ2-7, with D maybe TRBD1 (6 bases). The germline V gene has CDR1 SGHVS and CDR2 FQNEAQ. Trimming left V 1 base short and J 7 bases short, with 8 bases between. CDR3 length equals 12 residues. CDR3 sequence (DNA): TGTGCCAGCAGCTTAGAAAGGGGGGAGCAGTACTTC. This gives the protein CASSLERGEQYF.

This clone has a single count. The identical CDR3 is also encoded by other nucleotide sequences in the sample. The chain joins TRBV9 to TRBJ2-3; 12 positions match TRBD2. The CDR3 loop spans 16 amino acids. The germline CDR1 and CDR2 sequences are SGDLS and YYNGEE. The trim removed 0 bases at V and 1 base at J, leaving 0 bases unmatched. CDR3 loop: CASSVGLAGGTDTQYF. CDR3 DNA: TGTGCCAGCAGCGTAGGACTAGCGGGAGGCACAGATACGCAGTATTTT.

The rearrangement joins TRBV7-9 to TRBJ1-1; 7 bases align to TRBD1. Germline loops: CDR1 SEHNR, CDR2 FQNEAQ (reference sequence). Unmatched junction bases numbered 11, after V lost 5 bases and J lost 5 bases. This CDR3 has 15 amino acids. The CDR3 DNA reads TGTGCCAGCAGCGCAATACAGGGGTTGAGGACTGAAGCTTTCTTT. Translation: CASSAIQGLRTEAFF.

The chain recombines TRBV11-2 with TRBJ1-2; TRBD1 aligns across 9 bases. Per the germline V gene, CDR1 is SGHAT and CDR2 is FQNNGV. The CDR3 consists of 15 residues. V dropped 5 bases and J dropped 4; count of bases not matched to a gene: 8. CDR3 nucleotide sequence: TGTGCCAGCAGCCCGACCCGGGACAGGGCCTATGGCTACACCTTC. Translating it yields CASSPTRDRAYGYTF.

J is TRBJ1-5 and V is TRBV2, with D unresolved. From germline, CDR1 is SNHLY and CDR2 FYNNEI. V was pared by 8 bases and J by 5 bases, with 13 bases between. The CDR3 has 13 amino acids. The CDR3 spells CASCTARDQPQHF. The DNA for the CDR3 is TGTGCCAGCTGTACAGCAAGAGATCAGCCCCAGCATTTT.

The rearrangement links TRBV6-2 or TRBV6-3 to TRBJ2-1; D is undetermined. This CDR3 is 15 amino acids long. Germline lookup yields CDR1 MNHEY and CDR2 SVGEGT. The ends were cut back, 6 bases at V and 2 bases at J, with 14 bases in the middle. The CDR3: CASSDSVNTYNEQFF. Here the CDR3 DNA reads TGTGCCAGCAGCGACTCTGTGAACACCTACAATGAGCAGTTCTTC.

V gene TRBV7-9 combines with J gene TRBJ2-1; no reliable D call. The CDR3 sequence is 13 residues long. CDR1 and CDR2 from the germline V gene are SEHNR and FQNEAQ (reference sequence). V lost 1 base to trimming and J lost 6 bases, with 7 bases between them. The CDR3: CASSLGSLNEQFF. CDR3 nucleotides: TGTGCCAGCAGCTTAGGCAGTCTCAATGAGCAGTTCTTC.